Listed here are 32 T cell receptor beta chains from one sample, sequenced in a study of Graves' ophthalmopathy and Graves' hyperthyroidism. Scientists amplified the TCR beta CDR3 regions from RNA transcripts. Second-round multiplex PCR followed a first-round RT-PCR using HTBI primers. TCRdb independently ran MiXCR on the multiplex PCR reads; one entry per CDR3 protein. Altogether almost 750,000 distinct CDR3 sequences are present, 35% to 50% being singletons, with the ten largest covering 44%. Sequenced material: peripheral blood. The origin of the receptors is an adult man with Graves' ophthalmopathy.

The chain joins TRBV7-9 to TRBJ1-6; D is uncertain. The CDR3 is made up of 15 amino acids. Trimming stripped 0 bases from V and 4 bases from J, with 7 bases between. Germline CDR1 reads SEHNR; CDR2 reads FQNEAQ (reference sequence). The CDR3 is CASSLARTYNSPLHF. The CDR3 nucleotides read TGTGCCAGCAGCTTAGCCCGGACGTATAATTCACCCCTCCACTTT.

The chain carries TRBV11-2 and TRBJ1-2, with a weak D call TRBD1 (6 bases). Trimming took off 3 bases at V and 2 bases at J, with 16 bases between the two ends. This CDR3 comprises 16 residues. Germline CDR1 and CDR2: SGHAT and FQNNGV. In nucleotides, the CDR3 is TGTGCCAGCAGCTTTTCGATGGGAGGGGGGAACTATGGCTACACCTTC. Translation: CASSFSMGGGNYGYTF.

The CDR3 region is CATSAGVDQPQHF. The CDR3 DNA is TGTGCCACCAGCGCAGGGGTCGATCAGCCCCAGCATTTT. The chain combines TRBV24-1 with TRBJ1-5, with D perhaps TRBD1 (6 bases). The germline V gene has CDR1 KGHDR and CDR2 SFDVKD. V was clipped by 7 bases and J by 5 bases, with 11 bases between them. The CDR3 sequence is 13 residues long.

The J gene is TRBJ2-2, the V gene TRBV25-1, with 9 positions matching TRBD2. The V segment lost 6 bases and the J segment 4 bases; nucleotides outside the gene matches: 3. The CDR3 is 14 residues long. The germline CDR1 and CDR2 sequences are MGHDK and SYGVNS. CDR3 DNA: TGTGCCAGCAGGAATAGCGGGAGCACCGGGGAGCTGTTTTTT. It specifies CASRNSGSTGELFF.

The chain joins TRBV29-1 to TRBJ1-1; no reliable D call. CDR1 and CDR2 (germline): SQVTM, ANQGSEA. The CDR3 length is 11 residues. The CDR3 here is CSLWVATEAFF. CDR3 bases: TGCAGTTTATGGGTCGCCACTGAAGCTTTCTTT.

This clonotype showed up just a few times. The chain combines TRBV20-1 with TRBJ2-7; 7 bases are a match to TRBD1. Germline CDR1 is DFQATT and CDR2 is SNEGSKA (reference sequence). The CDR3 runs 15 residues. The V segment lost 1 base and the J segment 4 bases; nucleotides outside the gene matches: 10. For the CDR3, the DNA is TGCAGTGCTAGAGGCGACGGGACAGTCAATTACGAGCAGTACTTC. Encoded protein: CSARGDGTVNYEQYF.

In this sample, this clonotype turned up a few times. The gene calls are TRBV14 and TRBJ2-2, with D perhaps matching TRBD2 (6 bases). This CDR3 has 17 residues. V lost 4 bases, J lost 0 bases, and 15 bases lay in between. Germline V gene sequence: CDR1 SGHDN, CDR2 FVKESK. CDR3 nucleotide sequence: TGTGCCAGCAGCCCAGGGACTTGGGATTCGAACACCGGGGAGCTGTTTTTT. Residues: CASSPGTWDSNTGELFF.

This chain joins TRBV18 and TRBJ2-7; 8 bases are a match to TRBD1. The CDR3 is made up of 12 amino acids. Germline V gene sequence: CDR1 KGHSH, CDR2 LQKENI. With 6 bases clipped from V and 10 bases from J, the junction kept 8 bases outside the gene matches. This chain's CDR3 is CASSPDRVGQYF. CDR3 in DNA: TGTGCCAGCTCTCCGGACAGGGTGGGACAGTACTTC.

This clonotype occurred many times. The chain combines TRBV9 with TRBJ1-1; D not resolved. CDR3 length: 13 amino acids. CDR1 and CDR2 (germline): SGDLS, YYNGEE. V lost 2 bases and J lost 4, with 9 bases in between. In DNA, the CDR3 is TGTGCCAGCAGCGTTTTGGGCGGCACTGAAGCTTTCTTT. Protein: CASSVLGGTEAFF.

The chain is built from TRBV30 and TRBJ1-6; TRBD1 aligns across 8 bases. From germline, CDR1 is GTSNPN and CDR2 SVGIG (reference sequence). The junction had 6 bases not matched to a gene; V was cut back by 5 bases and J by 6 bases. The CDR3 sequence is 14 residues long. DNA of the CDR3: TGTGCCTGGGGACGGACAGGGTTTAATTCACCCCTCCACTTT. Amino acids: CAWGRTGFNSPLHF.

In its sample, this clonotype was seen many times. The gene calls are TRBV7-9 and TRBJ1-6; D ambiguous. CDR1 SEHNR and CDR2 FQNEAQ come from the germline V gene (reference sequence). The V gene lost 4 bases and the J gene lost 9 bases, with 10 bases spanning the gap. The CDR3 covers 13 residues. The CDR3 DNA reads TGTGCCAGCAGCTCTCGATTTGGTTCACCCCTCCACTTT. It specifies CASSSRFGSPLHF.

A word on this clonotype: Relative to the germline gene, one junction end is altered; a read error may explain this. The chain couples TRBV7-8 to TRBJ1-4; TRBD1 might be the D (5 bases). The V gene's germline CDR1 is SGHVS and CDR2 FQNEAQ. This CDR3 has 14 residues. The CDR3 DNA reads as TGTGCCAGCAGCTTCGGGCCGATGGGGGAAAAACTGCTTTTT. It yields the protein CASSFGPMGEKLLF.

This chain connects TRBV25-1 to TRBJ2-5, with D possibly TRBD1 on 6 matching bases. Per germline, CDR1 MGHDK and CDR2 SYGVNS. The length of the CDR3 is 15 residues. V lost 6 bases to trimming and J lost 1 base, with 15 bases between them. DNA for the CDR3: TGTGCCAGCAGCGTACGTACAGGGCGCCAAGAGACCCAGTACTTC. Amino acids: CASSVRTGRQETQYF.

This clonotype was counted at least ten times. The J gene is TRBJ1-6, the V gene TRBV29-1, with a weak D call TRBD1 (6 bases). The CDR3 is 14 amino acids. The germline gives CDR1 SQVTM, CDR2 ANQGSEA. DNA for the CDR3: TGCACAAAGGGGGTGAGCTCCTATAATTCACCCCTCCACTTT. It encodes CTKGVSSYNSPLHF.

The V call is TRBV7-9, the J call TRBJ2-7, with TRBD2 matching over 7 bases. Germline trimming cut 0 bases from V and 7 bases from J; bases unmatched to any gene: 9. CDR1 SEHNR and CDR2 FQNEAQ come from the germline V gene (reference sequence). The CDR3 runs to 15 residues. This CDR3 is CASSLAGGPFNEQYF. CDR3 sequence (DNA): TGTGCCAGCAGCTTAGCGGGAGGGCCCTTCAATGAGCAGTACTTC.

Comments on this clonotype: With a much larger clone just one base away, this may be a read error. The chain carries TRBV7-9 and TRBJ2-5, with D perhaps TRBD1 (5 bases). This CDR3 is 13 amino acids long. CDR1 is SEHNR, CDR2 FQNEAQ, per germline (reference sequence). CDR3 in DNA: TGCGCCAGCAGTCAGACAGACCAAGAGACCCGGTACTTC. Its translation is CASSQTDQETRYF.

The gene calls are TRBV25-1 and TRBJ2-5; 7 nucleotides line up with TRBD1. The CDR3 has 14 amino acids. Germline CDR1 reads MGHDK; CDR2 reads SYGVNS. J was trimmed by 5 bases and V by 4 bases; bases with no gene match: 7. CDR3 in amino acids: CASSGQQDRETQYF. DNA of the CDR3: TGTGCCAGCAGTGGTCAACAGGACAGGGAGACCCAGTACTTC.

This clonotype was seen more than once but under ten times. The V and J genes are TRBV14 and TRBJ2-7; D is unresolved. The CDR3 has 13 amino acids. V lost 1 base, J lost 6 bases, and 10 bases lay in between. Germline V gene lookup returns CDR1 SGHDN and CDR2 FVKESK. CDR3 nucleotides: TGTGCCAGCAGCCAAGCGGAAAGCGCCGAGCAGTACTTC. Its translation: CASSQAESAEQYF.

This chain links TRBV14 with TRBJ1-5; D gene uncertain. The CDR3 is 13 amino acids. Germline V CDR1 and CDR2: SGHDN, FVKESK. V was trimmed by 2 bases and J by 6 bases, leaving 8 bases between them. The DNA of the CDR3 is TGTGCCAGCAGCCAATATGGAGCTCAGCCCCAGCATTTT. Protein: CASSQYGAQPQHF.

There are many counts of this clonotype. Here the CDR3 reads CASRGRGHQPQHF. The CDR3 nucleotides read TGTGCCAGCAGAGGCAGGGGACATCAGCCCCAGCATTTT. This chain links TRBV25-1 with TRBJ1-5, with D possibly matching TRBD1 (6 bases). The CDR3 consists of 13 residues. CDR1 and CDR2 (germline): MGHDK, SYGVNS. Trimming removed 6 bases from V and 5 bases from J, with 11 bases in between. The whole variable domain, filled in from reference TRBV25-1 and TRBJ1-5, reads EADIYQTPRYLVIGTGKKITLECSQTMGHDKMYWYQQDPGMELHLIHYSYGVNSTEKGDLSSESTVSRIRTEHFPLTLESARPSHTSQYLCASRGRGHQPQHFGDGTRLSIL.

About this clonotype: Germline and junction disagree at one end, which may indicate a read error. This rearrangement joins TRBV5-1 to TRBJ2-7; D gene uncertain. The CDR3 length is 12 residues. Germline-derived CDR1 and CDR2 are SGHRS and YFSETQ. In DNA, the CDR3 is TGCGCCAGCAGCTTGGTTGAGGACGAGCAGTGCTTC. The encoded protein is CASSLVEDEQCF.

About this clonotype itself: The junction shows a germline mismatch at one end, possibly a read error. The V and J genes are TRBV24-1 and TRBJ1-5; D is undetermined. Per germline, CDR1 KGHDR and CDR2 SFDVKD. The CDR3 length is 15 residues. The CDR3: CASSEMDGSRQPQHF. The CDR3 DNA follows: TGTGCCAGCAGTGAAATGGACGGTTCCCGGCAGCCCCAGCATTTT.

About this clonotype: With a much larger clone just one base away, this may be a read error. The chain couples TRBV25-1 to TRBJ2-5; the D is unclear. The CDR3 runs to 14 residues. The germline gives CDR1 MGHDK, CDR2 SYGVNS. CDR3 sequence (DNA): TGTGCCAGCTGTGAGACGGATACTTGGGAGACCCAGTACTTC. Amino acids: CASCETDTWETQYF.

This clonotype was seen a handful of times. The rearrangement uses TRBV25-1 and TRBJ2-1; D is perhaps TRBD1 (6 bases). The CDR3 extends over 14 amino acids. With 5 bases removed from V and 4 bases from J, the gap between germline ends came to 12 bases. CDR1 is MGHDK, CDR2 SYGVNS, per germline. For the CDR3, the DNA is TGTGCCAGCAGTCGTATAGGGGGATACAATGAGCAGTTCTTC. Encoded protein: CASSRIGGYNEQFF.

This clonotype was counted ten times or more. This chain uses TRBV25-1 with TRBJ1-5; D is ambiguous. This CDR3 is 15 amino acids long. The germline CDR1 and CDR2 sequences are MGHDK and SYGVNS. Trimming pared 3 bases from V and 2 bases from J, leaving 11 bases between. In DNA, the CDR3 is TGTGCCAGCAGTGACACTGGGTACGGCAATCAGCCCCAGCATTTT. This encodes CASSDTGYGNQPQHF.

This clonotype came up a few times. The rearrangement joins TRBV7-9 to TRBJ2-7; D gene ambiguous. The CDR3 is 15 residues long. Trimming stripped 2 bases from V and 2 bases from J, with 13 bases between. CDR1 is SEHNR, CDR2 FQNEAQ, per germline (reference sequence). The CDR3 protein is CASSLSVGVPYEQYF. The CDR3 nucleotides read TGTGCCAGCAGCTTATCGGTCGGAGTGCCCTACGAGCAGTACTTC. Variable domain in full (rest from reference TRBV7-9 and TRBJ2-7): DTGVSQNPRHKITKRGQNVTFRCDPISEHNRLYWYRQTLGQGPEFLTYFQNEAQLEKSRLLSDRFSAERPKGSFSTLEIQRTEQGDSAMYLCASSLSVGVPYEQYFGPGTRLTVT.

Only one count was recorded for this clonotype. V gene TRBV19 combines with J gene TRBJ1-1; possibly TRBD1 for D (5 bases). V was trimmed by 5 bases and J by 4 bases, leaving 11 bases between them. CDR1 LNHDA and CDR2 SQIVND come from the germline V gene (reference sequence). CDR3 length: 13 residues. CDR3 in DNA: TGTGCCAGTAGTCACGACAGTCGCACTGAAGCTTTCTTT. Amino acids: CASSHDSRTEAFF.

CDR3 DNA: TGTGCCAGCAGCTATATCCCCTTTAGCGGGACTGGGGCCAACGTCCTGACTTTC. Protein sequence: CASSYIPFSGTGANVLTF. The chain employs TRBV7-9 and TRBJ2-6; TRBD2 aligns across 8 bases. CDR3 length: 18 residues. From germline, CDR1 is SEHNR and CDR2 FQNEAQ (reference sequence). The V segment lost 4 bases and the J segment 2 bases; nucleotides outside the gene matches: 10.

The rearrangement joins TRBV14 to TRBJ2-5; 11 bases are shared with TRBD2. The V and J ends lost 0 bases and 3 bases, in that order; junction bases with no gene match: 6. The CDR3 length is 17 residues. CDR1 is SGHDN and CDR2 is FVKESK in the germline V gene. In DNA form, the CDR3 reads TGTGCCAGCAGCCAAGATCTGACTAGCGGGGTTAAAGAGACCCAGTACTTC. This gives the protein CASSQDLTSGVKETQYF.

In its sample, this clonotype was seen a few times. The chain recombines TRBV20-1 with TRBJ1-5; TRBD1 matches 7 bases. Trimming removed 6 bases from V and 1 base from J; junction bases left unmatched: 9. The CDR3 is 15 residues long. Germline loops: CDR1 DFQATT, CDR2 SNEGSKA (reference sequence). The CDR3, as DNA: TGCAGTGCAGTCCGAACAGGGGAGAGCAATCAGCCCCAGCATTTT. Its protein is CSAVRTGESNQPQHF.

This clonotype was recorded a few times. V is TRBV9 and J is TRBJ1-3, with 10 bases lining up with TRBD1. CDR1 is SGDLS, CDR2 YYNGEE, per germline. The CDR3 contains 15 residues. The junction had 9 bases not matched to a gene; V was cut back by 5 bases and J by 7 bases. The CDR3 reads CASSLWDRGLNTIYF. CDR3 DNA sequence: TGTGCCAGCAGTTTATGGGACAGGGGTCTCAACACCATATATTTT. Based on the CDR3 plus reference TRBV9 and TRBJ1-3, the full variable domain is DSGVTQTPKHLITATGQRVTLRCSPRSGDLSVYWYQQSLDQGLQFLIQYYNGEERAKGNILERFSAQQFPDLHSELNLSSLELGDSALYFCASSLWDRGLNTIYFGEGSWLTVV.

This clonotype has a handful of counts. The chain joins TRBV20-1 to TRBJ2-2; 10 nucleotides line up with TRBD2. Trimming took 6 bases from V and 4 from J; bases not matched to a gene: 2. CDR1 DFQATT and CDR2 SNEGSKA come from the germline V gene (reference sequence). CDR3 size: 13 residues. CDR3 nucleotides: TGCAGTGCAAGGACTAGCGGCACCGGGGAGCTGTTTTTT. It is translated as CSARTSGTGELFF.